The clone carrying this T cell receptor (beta chain) has a count of ten or more. This sample is part of a study of T cells in Graves' hyperthyroidism and ophthalmopathy. Germline CDR1 is SEHNR and CDR2 is FQNEAQ (reference sequence). The V and J ends lost 1 base and 4 bases respectively, with 15 bases between them. The CDR3 sequence is 16 residues long. The TCR beta CDR3 regions underwent amplification using RNA transcripts as the source. HTBI primers were used for first-round RT-PCR of the TCR CDR3. TCRdb analysed the multiplex PCR reads with MiXCR anew, one entry per CDR3 protein. The table includes under 400,000 distinct CDR3 sequences, approximately 15% detected once. Researchers barred patients who had uncontrolled infection, other autoimmune disease, pregnancy or lactation.

The chain recombines TRBV7-9 with TRBJ2-3; possible D gene TRBD2, 7 bases. The source is a woman aged 60-75 years with Graves' hyperthyroidism. Sequenced: blood. CDR3 loop: CASSLVPQGGADTQYF. The CDR3 DNA reads TGTGCCAGCAGCTTAGTGCCACAGGGAGGGGCAGATACGCAGTATTTT.